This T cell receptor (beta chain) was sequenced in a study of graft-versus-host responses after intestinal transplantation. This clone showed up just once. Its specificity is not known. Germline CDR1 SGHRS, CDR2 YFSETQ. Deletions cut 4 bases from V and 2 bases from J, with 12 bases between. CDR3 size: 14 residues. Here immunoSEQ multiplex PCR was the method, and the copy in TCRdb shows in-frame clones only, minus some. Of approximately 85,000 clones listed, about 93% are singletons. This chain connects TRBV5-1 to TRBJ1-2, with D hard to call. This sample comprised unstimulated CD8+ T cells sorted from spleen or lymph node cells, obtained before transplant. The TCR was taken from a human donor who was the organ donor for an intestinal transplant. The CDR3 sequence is CASSPRIVNYGYTF. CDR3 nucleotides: TGCGCCAGCAGCCCTCGAATAGTGAACTATGGCTACACCTTC.